This record covers a single T cell receptor (beta chain). Its antigen remains unidentified. These data belong to a study of vaccination effects on CD4 cells after COVID-19. Study as a whole: BNT162b2 vaccine or mRNA-1273 vaccine was given to participants in two doses. Notes on the study in general: Healthy vaccinees' vaccine-induced clones included only 1 of 255 that recognized common cold coronaviruses. Marked clonal contraction was seen late after vaccination (in both infection- and vaccine-induced clones).

Produced via immunoSEQ multiplex PCR; TCRdb's table is partial and in-frame only. The sample lists 35,000 to 40,000 clones, 66% seen once, with just under 15% in the top ten. Before any sequencing was done, the ViraFEST assay used viral peptide pools to expand antigen-specific CD4+ T cells. After about 10 days in culture, the CD4+ T cells were isolated. The study found no prior SARS-CoV-2 infection in the vaccine recipients, who tested negative for nucleocapsid antibodies. Cultures of around 2.2 million PBMC per well contained 9.5 to 10 IU/ml IL-2 plus 10 ug/ml peptides. This receptor was taken from a human donor who received a COVID-19 vaccine. This sample comprised CD4+ T cells from PBMCs cultured with HCoV-OC43 spike peptides, obtained before COVID-19 vaccination. Sample subset: HCoV-OC43 spike overlapping peptide pool stimulation.

CDR3 residues: CASSPGTGAPYGYTF. Written as DNA, the CDR3 is TGTGCCAGCAGTCCAGGGACAGGGGCCCCCTATGGCTACACCTTC. This sequence joins TRBV28 and TRBJ1-2; 10 positions agree with TRBD1. Unmatched junction bases numbered 7, after V lost 5 bases and J lost 4 bases. CDR1 and CDR2 from the germline V gene are MDHEN and SYDVKM. This CDR3 region has 15 residues.